This TCR beta chain was sequenced during a study of blood T cell repertoires in COVID-19. There are 15 residues in the CDR3. V shed 1 base and J 4 bases; nucleotides not matched to a gene: 6. Germline CDR1 reads SGHTA; CDR2 reads FQGTGA. Clones were sequenced by immunoSEQ multiplex PCR, and TCRdb holds only the in-frame ones, with some missing. Found here are approximately 230,000 clones, around 80% of them singletons; the top ten hold approximately 4%. The material sequenced was peripheral blood. The receptor was isolated from a woman in her forties with active or convalescent COVID-19. The chain uses TRBV7-3 and TRBJ2-5, with TRBD1 identical over 7 bases. CDR3 protein: CASSLKQGLGETQYF. In nucleotides, the CDR3 is TGTGCCAGCAGCTTAAAACAGGGGCTTGGAGAGACCCAGTACTTC.